This entry describes one TCR beta chain. Its matching antigen is unknown. This entry belongs to a study of cytomegalovirus exposure and HLA in healthy donors. Findings and caveats of the study: It was reported that the classifier diagnosed cytomegalovirus status with high specificity and sensitivity in both the original and validation cohorts.

The primer mix had 60 Vbeta and 13 Jbeta primers. Measured with immunoSEQ multiplex PCR; TCRdb has only the in-frame clones, and not every one. The listing contains fewer than 50,000 clones. The sample was PBMCs. The sequence came from a male donor in good health and CMV-seronegative.

In nucleotides, the CDR3 is TGTGCCAGCAGTGAATACCGACAGGGAAGGAAATACTTC. Translated, it gives CASSEYRQGRKYF. V is TRBV25-1 and J is TRBJ2-7; 7 bases map to TRBD1. The V segment lost 0 bases and the J segment 13 bases; nucleotides outside the gene matches: 9. The CDR3 extends over 13 amino acids. Germline CDR1 and CDR2: MGHDK and SYGVNS.